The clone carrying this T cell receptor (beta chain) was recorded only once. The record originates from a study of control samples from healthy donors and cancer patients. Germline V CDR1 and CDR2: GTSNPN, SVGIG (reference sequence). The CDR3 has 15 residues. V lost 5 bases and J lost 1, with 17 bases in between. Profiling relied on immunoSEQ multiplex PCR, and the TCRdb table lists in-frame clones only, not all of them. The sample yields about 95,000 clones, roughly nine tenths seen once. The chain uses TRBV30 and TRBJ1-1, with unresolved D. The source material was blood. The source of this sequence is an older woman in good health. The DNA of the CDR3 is TGTGCCTGGGCAAAAAAGAACCTTAGGAACACTGAAGCTTTCTTT. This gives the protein CAWAKKNLRNTEAFF. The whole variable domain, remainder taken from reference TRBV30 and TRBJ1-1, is SQTIHQWPATLVQPVGSPLSLECTVEGTSNPNLYWYRQAAGRGLQLLFYSVGIGQISSEVPQNLSASRPQDRQFILSSKKLLLSDSGFYLCAWAKKNLRNTEAFFGQGTRLTVV.